This TCR beta chain originates from a study of cytomegalovirus exposure and HLA in healthy donors. Measured with immunoSEQ multiplex PCR; TCRdb has only the in-frame clones, and not every one. The data hold some 150,000 clones, with roughly nine tenths observed a single time. The specimen sequenced was PBMCs. The clonotype was recovered from a woman between 18 and 29 years old in good health and CMV-seropositive.

CDR3 DNA: TGTGCTAGTGGTTTAGGACAGGGGAGGGAGACCCAGTACTTC. Protein sequence: CASGLGQGRETQYF. The V call is TRBV12-5, the J call TRBJ2-5, with TRBD1 matching 9 bases. The CDR3 loop spans 14 amino acids. Germline CDR1 reads LGHNT; CDR2 reads FRNRAP. Unmatched junction bases numbered 4, after V lost 3 bases and J lost 5 bases.